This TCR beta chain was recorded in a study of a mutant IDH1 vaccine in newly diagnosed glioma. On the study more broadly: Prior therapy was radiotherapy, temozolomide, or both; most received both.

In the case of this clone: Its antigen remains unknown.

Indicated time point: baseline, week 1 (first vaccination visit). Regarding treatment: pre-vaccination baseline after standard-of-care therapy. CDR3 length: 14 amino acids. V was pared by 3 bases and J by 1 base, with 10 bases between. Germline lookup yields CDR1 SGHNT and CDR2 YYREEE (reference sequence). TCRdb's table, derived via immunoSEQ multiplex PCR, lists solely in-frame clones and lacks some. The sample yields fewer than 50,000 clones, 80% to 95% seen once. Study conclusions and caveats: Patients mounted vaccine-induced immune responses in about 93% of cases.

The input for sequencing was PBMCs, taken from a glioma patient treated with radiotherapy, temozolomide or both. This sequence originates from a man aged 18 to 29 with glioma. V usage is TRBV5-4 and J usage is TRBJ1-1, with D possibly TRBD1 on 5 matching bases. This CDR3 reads CASSSGGGNTEAFF. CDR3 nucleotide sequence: TGTGCCAGCAGCTCCGGGGGGGGGAACACTGAAGCTTTCTTT. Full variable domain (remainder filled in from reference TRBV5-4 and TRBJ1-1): ETGVTQSPTHLIKTRGQQVTLRCSSQSGHNTVSWYQQALGQGPQFIFQYYREEENGRGNFPPRFSGLQFPNYSSELNVNALELDDSALYLCASSSGGGNTEAFFGQGTRLTVV.